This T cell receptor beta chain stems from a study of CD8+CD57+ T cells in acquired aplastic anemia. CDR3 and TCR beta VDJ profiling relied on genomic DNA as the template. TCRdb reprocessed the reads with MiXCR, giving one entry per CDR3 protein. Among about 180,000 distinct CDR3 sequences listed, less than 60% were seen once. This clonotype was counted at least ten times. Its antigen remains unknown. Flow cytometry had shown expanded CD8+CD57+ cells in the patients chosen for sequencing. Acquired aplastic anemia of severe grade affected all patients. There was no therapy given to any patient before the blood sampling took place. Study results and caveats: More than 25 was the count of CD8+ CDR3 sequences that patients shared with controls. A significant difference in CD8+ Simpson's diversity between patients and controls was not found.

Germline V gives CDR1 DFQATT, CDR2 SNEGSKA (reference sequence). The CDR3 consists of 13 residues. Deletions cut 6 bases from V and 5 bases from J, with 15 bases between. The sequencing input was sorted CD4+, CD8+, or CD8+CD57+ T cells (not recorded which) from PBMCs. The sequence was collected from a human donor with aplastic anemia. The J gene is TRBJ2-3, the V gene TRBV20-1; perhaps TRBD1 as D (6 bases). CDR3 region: CSAMRGQRDTQYF. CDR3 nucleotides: TGCAGTGCCATGCGCGGACAGCGAGATACGCAGTATTTT.